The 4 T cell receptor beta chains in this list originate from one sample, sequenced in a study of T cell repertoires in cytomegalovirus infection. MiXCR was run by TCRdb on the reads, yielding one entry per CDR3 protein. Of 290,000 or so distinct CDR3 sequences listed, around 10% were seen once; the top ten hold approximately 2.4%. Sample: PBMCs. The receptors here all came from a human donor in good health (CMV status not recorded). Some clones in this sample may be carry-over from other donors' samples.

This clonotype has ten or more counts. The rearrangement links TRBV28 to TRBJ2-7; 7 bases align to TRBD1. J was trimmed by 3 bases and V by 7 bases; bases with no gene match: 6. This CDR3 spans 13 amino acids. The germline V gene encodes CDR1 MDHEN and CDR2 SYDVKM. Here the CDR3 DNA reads TGTGCCAGCACCCGGGACAGACGCTACGAGCAGTACGTC. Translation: CASTRDRRYEQYV.

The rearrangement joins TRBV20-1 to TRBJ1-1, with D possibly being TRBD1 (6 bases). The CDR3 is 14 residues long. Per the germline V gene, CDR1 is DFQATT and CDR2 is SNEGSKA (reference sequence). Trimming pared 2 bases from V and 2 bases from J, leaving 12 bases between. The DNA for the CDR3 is TGCAGTGCTAGAACAGGGTATAGAAACACTGAAGCTTTCTTT. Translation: CSARTGYRNTEAFF.

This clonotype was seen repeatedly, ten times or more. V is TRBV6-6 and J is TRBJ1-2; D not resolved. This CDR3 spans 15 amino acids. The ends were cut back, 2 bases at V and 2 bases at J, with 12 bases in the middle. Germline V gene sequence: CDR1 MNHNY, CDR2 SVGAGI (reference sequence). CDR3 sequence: CASSYTASSNYGYTF. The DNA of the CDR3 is TGTGCCAGCAGTTACACCGCAAGTTCAAACTATGGCTACACCTTC.

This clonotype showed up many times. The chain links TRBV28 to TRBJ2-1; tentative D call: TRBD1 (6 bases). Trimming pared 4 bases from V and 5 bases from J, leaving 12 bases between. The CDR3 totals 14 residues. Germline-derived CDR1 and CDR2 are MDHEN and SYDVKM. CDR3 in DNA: TGTGCCAGCAGTTCCCCGACAGGAGACAATGAGCAGTTCTTC. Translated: CASSSPTGDNEQFF. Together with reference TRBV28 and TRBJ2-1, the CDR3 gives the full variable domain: DVKVTQSSRYLVKRTGEKVFLECVQDMDHENMFWYRQDPGLGLRLIYFSYDVKMKEKGDIPEGYSVSREKKERFSLILESASTNQTSMYLCASSSPTGDNEQFFGPGTRLTVL.